Below, 5 T cell receptor beta chains from the same sample are listed, as sequenced in a study of shared clonotypes between healthy human individuals (dated by TCRdb to the early 2020s). CD8 naive samples consisted of CD45RO-negative cells that were positively selected for CCR7, yielding a CD45RA+CCR7+ population without TemRA cells. The method behind the library was the immunoSEQ multiplex PCR assay. TCRdb took over this immuneACCESS table, retaining in-frame rearrangements with V and J assigned. Such tables are incomplete; in checked studies, under half of the missing clones stem from an unresolved V gene, and the remainder is unexplained. This sample is represented by about 2.2 million clones; around 95% of them were singletons. Of the sample, around 1.7% falls within the top ten clones. Sequencing input: naive CD8+ T cells from PBMCs. The cell subset or site label of this sample denotes: CD45RA+CCR7+. The receptors stem from a man aged 18-30 years in good health. Some clones in this sample may be carry-over from other donors' samples.

The chain has TRBV6-6 and TRBJ1-1; D unclear. Germline loops: CDR1 MNHNY, CDR2 SVGAGI (reference sequence). This CDR3 region has 13 residues. The ends were cut back, 0 bases at V and 11 bases at J, with 13 bases in the middle. CDR3 protein: CASSYSNPAGAFF. CDR3 coding DNA: TGTGCCAGCAGTTACTCGAACCCCGCGGGGGCTTTCTTT.

The chain employs TRBV28 and TRBJ1-3; possibly TRBD1 for D (5 bases). CDR3 size: 13 residues. Germline CDR1 reads MDHEN; CDR2 reads SYDVKM. Trimming took 4 bases from V and 3 from J, leaving 7 bases between them. The CDR3 coding sequence is TGTGCCAGCAGTTCGACAGTTGGAAACACCATATATTTT. It yields the protein CASSSTVGNTIYF.

This clone was found once. Here the CDR3 reads CASSAFSASTDNEQFF. The CDR3 DNA reads TGTGCCAGCAGTGCCTTTAGCGCATCCACTGACAATGAGCAGTTCTTC. This chain connects TRBV27 to TRBJ2-1, with a tentative D call TRBD2 (5 bases). V gave up 5 bases and J gave up 5 bases, with 19 bases separating them. Germline CDR1 reads MNHEY; CDR2 reads SMNVEV (reference sequence). The CDR3 is made up of 16 amino acids.

V and J are TRBV2 and TRBJ2-7, with a tentative D call TRBD2 (5 bases). CDR3 length equals 13 residues. From germline, CDR1 is SNHLY and CDR2 FYNNEI. V gave up 4 bases and J gave up 2 bases, with 9 bases separating them. The CDR3 protein is CASSADYAYEQYF. The CDR3 DNA reads as TGTGCCAGCAGTGCCGACTACGCCTACGAGCAGTACTTC.

V gene TRBV27 combines with J gene TRBJ2-7; the D gene is possibly TRBD2 (6 bases). From germline, CDR1 is MNHEY and CDR2 SMNVEV (reference sequence). The ends were cut back, 8 bases at V and 6 bases at J, with 14 bases in the middle. This CDR3 region has 12 residues. CDR3 sequence: CASREFPGEQYF. The CDR3 DNA reads as TGTGCCAGCCGGGAGTTCCCGGGCGAGCAGTACTTC.